Listed below are T cell receptor beta chains from one sample, sequenced in a study of T cell responses to AZD1222 COVID-19 vaccine. Data came from immunoSEQ multiplex PCR; TCRdb stores just in-frame clones and leaves some out. The sample records under 150,000 clones, 88% being singletons. The material was peripheral blood, obtained 28 days after the second AZD1222 dose. These receptors were taken from an adult who received the AZD1222 COVID-19 vaccine. The CDR3 runs from the conserved cysteine through the conserved F or W. The D gene is left open where the match is weak. Not all rows give a size; the values are once, few, many and, for expanded clones, a class.

v_gene: TRBV24-1; j_gene: TRBJ2-3; d_gene: TRBD2; abundance: .; CDR3nt: TGTGCCACCAGTGACTCGACTAGCGAGCAGTATTTT; CDR3aa: CATSDSTSEQYF
v_gene: TRBV5-6; j_gene: TRBJ2-7; d_gene: .; abundance: .; CDR3nt: TGTGCCAGCAGCTTGGGTGGGGGCAGATGGGAGCAGTACTTC; CDR3aa: CASSLGGGRWEQYF
v_gene: TRBV11-2; j_gene: TRBJ2-1; d_gene: .; abundance: .; CDR3nt: TGTGCCAGCAGCATCCGGATAGGGGGAACCTACAATGAGCAGTTCTTC; CDR3aa: CASSIRIGGTYNEQFF
v_gene: TRBV18; j_gene: TRBJ2-5; d_gene: TRBD1; abundance: .; CDR3nt: TGTGCCAGCTCAAGCTCTTGGGACAGGGGAGAGACCCAGTACTTC; CDR3aa: CASSSSWDRGETQYF
v_gene: TRBV5-1; j_gene: TRBJ1-1; d_gene: .; abundance: .; CDR3nt: TGCGCCAGCAGCTTGGGCCCACAGAGCTCTTACACTGAAGCTTTCTTT; CDR3aa: CASSLGPQSSYTEAFF
v_gene: TRBV6-2/TRBV6-3; j_gene: TRBJ1-5; d_gene: .; abundance: once; CDR3nt: TGTGCCAGCAGTTACTCCTCGACCCAGCCCCAGCATTTT; CDR3aa: CASSYSSTQPQHF
v_gene: TRBV10-1; j_gene: TRBJ2-5; d_gene: TRBD2; abundance: .; CDR3nt: TGCGCCAGCAGTAGCGGGGATGGAGAGACCCAGTACTTC; CDR3aa: CASSSGDGETQYF
v_gene: TRBV19; j_gene: TRBJ1-5; d_gene: .; abundance: .; CDR3nt: TGTGCCAGTAGTATAGCAGGTCTTGGCCAGCCCCAGCATTTT; CDR3aa: CASSIAGLGQPQHF
v_gene: TRBV28; j_gene: TRBJ1-1; d_gene: TRBD1; abundance: .; CDR3nt: TGTGCCAGCAGTTTACAGGGGGCGCGGGTAGCTTTCTTT; CDR3aa: CASSLQGARVAFF
v_gene: TRBV4-1; j_gene: TRBJ1-1; d_gene: .; abundance: .; CDR3nt: TGCGCCAGCAGCCACGCCGCCCCACGACAGATGAACACTGAAGCTTTCTTT; CDR3aa: CASSHAAPRQMNTEAFF
v_gene: TRBV11-2; j_gene: TRBJ1-5; d_gene: .; abundance: .; CDR3nt: TGTGCCAGCAGCTTATTGGATCAGCCCCAGCATTTT; CDR3aa: CASSLLDQPQHF
v_gene: TRBV28; j_gene: TRBJ2-7; d_gene: TRBD1; abundance: .; CDR3nt: TGTGCCAGCAGTTGGGGCGACAGGGCCTACGAGCAGTACTTC; CDR3aa: CASSWGDRAYEQYF
v_gene: TRBV6-4; j_gene: TRBJ1-4; d_gene: .; abundance: .; CDR3nt: TGTGCCAGCCCCTTCTCCCTCGGGCAGATGGGTTGTGAAAAACTGTTTTTT; CDR3aa: CASPFSLGQMGCEKLFF
v_gene: TRBV29-1; j_gene: TRBJ1-1; d_gene: TRBD1; abundance: .; CDR3nt: TGCAGCGTTGAGGGGACAGTGAACACTGAAGCTTTCTTT; CDR3aa: CSVEGTVNTEAFF
v_gene: TRBV14; j_gene: TRBJ2-7; d_gene: TRBD1; abundance: .; CDR3nt: TGTGCCAGCAGCCAAACAGGGGTTAGGGTCTACGAGCAGTACTTC; CDR3aa: CASSQTGVRVYEQYF
v_gene: TRBV18; j_gene: TRBJ1-2; d_gene: TRBD1; abundance: .; CDR3nt: TGTGCCAGCTCACCCCGGGACAGGGAACGGGGCTACACCTTC; CDR3aa: CASSPRDRERGYTF
v_gene: TRBV19; j_gene: TRBJ2-2; d_gene: .; abundance: once; CDR3nt: TGTGCCAGTAGTATGGTACAGCACACCGGGGAGCTGTTTTTT; CDR3aa: CASSMVQHTGELFF
v_gene: TRBV28; j_gene: TRBJ1-1; d_gene: .; abundance: .; CDR3nt: TGTGCCAGCCGACTCGGACGGAGACATCAATCCAACACTGAAGCTTTCTTT; CDR3aa: CASRLGRRHQSNTEAFF
v_gene: TRBV6-5; j_gene: TRBJ1-3; d_gene: TRBD1; abundance: .; CDR3nt: TGTGCCAGCAGGGGACAGGACGGTCGAAACACCATATATTTT; CDR3aa: CASRGQDGRNTIYF
v_gene: TRBV24-1; j_gene: TRBJ2-1; d_gene: TRBD2; abundance: .; CDR3nt: TGTGCCACCAGTGACCCTGCGGGGGGCAGTGAGCAGTTCTTC; CDR3aa: CATSDPAGGSEQFF
v_gene: TRBV6-2/TRBV6-3; j_gene: TRBJ2-2; d_gene: .; abundance: .; CDR3nt: TGTGCCAGCAGCCTGACAGGCGACACGAACACCGGGGAGCTGTTTTTT; CDR3aa: CASSLTGDTNTGELFF
v_gene: TRBV9; j_gene: TRBJ2-1; d_gene: TRBD2; abundance: .; CDR3nt: TGTGCCAGCAGCGTTGAGCCGGGACTAGCGGGATATGAGCAGTTCTTC; CDR3aa: CASSVEPGLAGYEQFF
v_gene: TRBV29-1; j_gene: TRBJ1-1; d_gene: TRBD1; abundance: .; CDR3nt: TGCAGCGTTGGGGGACAGGGTCTTGAAGCTTTCTTT; CDR3aa: CSVGGQGLEAFF
v_gene: TRBV7-8; j_gene: TRBJ1-4; d_gene: TRBD1; abundance: .; CDR3nt: TGTGCCAGCAGCTTAGGGACAGGGGGTGAAAAACTGTTTTTT; CDR3aa: CASSLGTGGEKLFF
v_gene: TRBV18; j_gene: TRBJ1-1; d_gene: .; abundance: once; CDR3nt: TGTGCCAGCTCACCACAGGCAAACACTGAAGCTTTCTTT; CDR3aa: CASSPQANTEAFF
v_gene: TRBV5-4; j_gene: TRBJ2-2; d_gene: TRBD1; abundance: .; CDR3nt: TGTGCCAGGTCGACAGGGACGACCGGGGAGCTGTTTTTT; CDR3aa: CARSTGTTGELFF
v_gene: TRBV6-2/TRBV6-3; j_gene: TRBJ1-1; d_gene: .; abundance: .; CDR3nt: TGTGCCAGCAGCCCGACAGGGAACACTGAAGCTTTCTTT; CDR3aa: CASSPTGNTEAFF
v_gene: TRBV19; j_gene: TRBJ2-7; d_gene: .; abundance: once; CDR3nt: TGTGCCAGTAGTATTGGACTTGGACCCTCCTACGAGCAGTACTTC; CDR3aa: CASSIGLGPSYEQYF
v_gene: TRBV5-6; j_gene: TRBJ2-1; d_gene: .; abundance: .; CDR3nt: TGTGCCAGCAGCTCCCCAGGAGGGTGGGGTACGGATGAGCAGTTCTTC; CDR3aa: CASSSPGGWGTDEQFF
v_gene: TRBV6-6; j_gene: TRBJ1-2; d_gene: .; abundance: .; CDR3nt: TGTGCCAGCAGTCAGGACGGCTATGGCTACACCTTC; CDR3aa: CASSQDGYGYTF
v_gene: TRBV5-6; j_gene: TRBJ1-2; d_gene: .; abundance: .; CDR3nt: TGTGCCAGCAGCCTGATATCGGCTGGGGGTATGTATGGCTACACCTTC; CDR3aa: CASSLISAGGMYGYTF
v_gene: TRBV20-1; j_gene: TRBJ1-5; d_gene: TRBD1; abundance: .; CDR3nt: TGCAGTGCTAGTCTCCGGGACAGGGGTCGCAATCAGCCCCAGCATTTT; CDR3aa: CSASLRDRGRNQPQHF
v_gene: TRBV5-6; j_gene: TRBJ1-2; d_gene: .; abundance: .; CDR3nt: TGTGCCAGCAGCCCCGGGACACCGGGCTACACCTTC; CDR3aa: CASSPGTPGYTF
v_gene: TRBV28; j_gene: TRBJ2-1; d_gene: TRBD1; abundance: few; CDR3nt: TGTGCCAGCAGCCCCGGGACAGTGGCTTCGGGTGAGCAGTTCTTC; CDR3aa: CASSPGTVASGEQFF
v_gene: TRBV6-5; j_gene: TRBJ1-1; d_gene: TRBD1; abundance: .; CDR3nt: TGTGCCAGCAGCCTTGACAGGGAGATGAACACTGAAGCTTTCTTT; CDR3aa: CASSLDREMNTEAFF
v_gene: TRBV12-3/TRBV12-4; j_gene: TRBJ1-5; d_gene: .; abundance: .; CDR3nt: TGTGCCAGCAGTTTATCGGGTTACCAGCCCCAGCATTTT; CDR3aa: CASSLSGYQPQHF
v_gene: TRBV2; j_gene: TRBJ1-1; d_gene: .; abundance: .; CDR3nt: TGTGCCGGCAGACCTATTGGTCATGCTTTCTTT; CDR3aa: CAGRPIGHAFF
v_gene: TRBV6-5; j_gene: TRBJ1-4; d_gene: .; abundance: .; CDR3nt: TGTGCCAGCAGTCCGGGACCCGGCGAGAGTGAAAAACTGTTTTTT; CDR3aa: CASSPGPGESEKLFF
v_gene: TRBV7-9; j_gene: TRBJ2-5; d_gene: .; abundance: .; CDR3nt: TGTGCCAGCAGCTTAGCGCAAGGTCAAGAGACCCAGTACTTC; CDR3aa: CASSLAQGQETQYF
v_gene: TRBV11-1; j_gene: TRBJ1-1; d_gene: .; abundance: .; CDR3nt: TGTGCCAGCAACCCCCCCGGACAGAGTGAAGCTTTCTTT; CDR3aa: CASNPPGQSEAFF
v_gene: TRBV7-2; j_gene: TRBJ2-5; d_gene: TRBD2; abundance: .; CDR3nt: TGTGCCAGCAGCAGAACTAGCGGGGGGGTTTTAGAGACCCAGTACTTC; CDR3aa: CASSRTSGGVLETQYF
v_gene: TRBV28; j_gene: TRBJ1-5; d_gene: .; abundance: once; CDR3nt: TGTGCCAGCAGTTTAACGGGGGCGGGTAATCAGCCCCAGCATTTT; CDR3aa: CASSLTGAGNQPQHF
v_gene: TRBV10-2; j_gene: TRBJ2-2; d_gene: .; abundance: .; CDR3nt: TGCGCCAGCAGCCGGGCGGAGGGTTCCACCGGGGAGCTGTTTTTT; CDR3aa: CASSRAEGSTGELFF
v_gene: TRBV19; j_gene: TRBJ1-5; d_gene: .; abundance: .; CDR3nt: TGTGCCAGTATTAAGGCGGTAGGATATAGCAATCAGCCCCAGCATTTT; CDR3aa: CASIKAVGYSNQPQHF
v_gene: TRBV3-1/TRBV3-2; j_gene: TRBJ1-4; d_gene: .; abundance: once; CDR3nt: TGTGCCAGCAGCCAAGCGCAGGGGACTAATGAAAAACTGTTTTTT; CDR3aa: CASSQAQGTNEKLFF
v_gene: TRBV19; j_gene: TRBJ2-4; d_gene: TRBD1; abundance: .; CDR3nt: TGTGCCAGTAGTATTACCCAGGGGGCGGCCAAAAACATTCAGTACTTC; CDR3aa: CASSITQGAAKNIQYF
v_gene: TRBV2; j_gene: TRBJ2-5; d_gene: .; abundance: .; CDR3nt: TGTGCCAGCAGGGTAGACGCAAGATTCTCTGGGTACCAAGAGACCCAGTACTTC; CDR3aa: CASRVDARFSGYQETQYF
v_gene: TRBV5-4; j_gene: TRBJ2-3; d_gene: .; abundance: once; CDR3nt: TGTGCCAGCAGCTTGGAGAGGGGCAGAGGTTTGGATACGCAGTATTTT; CDR3aa: CASSLERGRGLDTQYF
v_gene: TRBV7-8; j_gene: TRBJ1-1; d_gene: .; abundance: .; CDR3nt: TGTGCCAGCAGCTTTACCCGGGAAGGGGTAGGGACTGAAGCTTTCTTT; CDR3aa: CASSFTREGVGTEAFF
v_gene: TRBV5-4; j_gene: TRBJ2-5; d_gene: .; abundance: once; CDR3nt: TGTGCCAGCAGCTTGGGTATCGTCCGCCAGGAGACCCAGTACTTC; CDR3aa: CASSLGIVRQETQYF
v_gene: TRBV15; j_gene: TRBJ2-4; d_gene: .; abundance: .; CDR3nt: TGTGCCACCAGCAGAGGGCGGGAAAACATTCAGTACTTC; CDR3aa: CATSRGRENIQYF